These T cell receptor beta chains were read from a single sample in a study of sequential checkpoint blockade in melanoma. Profiling relied on immunoSEQ multiplex PCR, and the TCRdb table lists in-frame clones only, not all of them. This sample has roughly 19,000 clones, with approximately 82% found just once. The sequences come from CD8+ T cells sorted from blood (inferred from file names), collected from a patient given nivolumab and ipilimumab in sequence. The receptors come from a human donor with melanoma. The CDR3 runs from the conserved cysteine through the conserved F or W.

>TRBV5-6
CASSSGGLAGDYEQYF
>TRBV19
CASSIAGNPREQYF
>TRBV29-1
CSGLGGTGGLTGELFF
>TRBV25-1
CATGTGGKAFF
>TRBV7-6
CASSLAISSGFEQYF
>TRBV7-9
CASSTPRGGDVRNTEAFF
>TRBV13
CASSSGTGYEKLFF
>TRBV7-9
CASSLVAGSSYEQYF
>TRBV10-2
CASSDGTTLNQPQHF
>TRBV6-6
CASSYSTGENQPQHF
>TRBV13
CASSLGFGTGGNEQFF
>TRBV10-3
CAIKGLAGTNTGELFF
>TRBV7-9
CASSLTGINYGYTF
>TRBV28
CASSLDTGSGNQPQHF
>TRBV6-6
CASSYGLIYEQYF
>TRBV4-1
CASSQEGRDQETQYF
>TRBV21-1
CASSKQEGTDNYGYTF
>TRBV21-1
CASSKRPPTEAGNSYNEQFF
>TRBV6-5
CASSYGGSLYEQYF
>TRBV7-3
CASSLFGGGRGTDTQYF
>TRBV7-6
CASSLAQNEQFF
>TRBV7-9
CASSDRQGSYEQYF
>TRBV19
CASSIVANEAFF
>TRBV11-2
CASSLGGNRLRAFF
>TRBV28
CASSSSGQGYYGYTF
>TRBV28
CASSWDRVGTEAFF
>TRBV27
CASSLFTGVDDYEQYF
>TRBV7-9
CASTIPGQGATRTDTQYF
>TRBV10-3
CAISEGRGAYNEQFF
>TRBV6-5
CASSFPGLNTEAFF
>TRBV10-2
CASTGDMNTEAFF
>TRBV27
CASSWDINQPQHF
>TRBV7-8
CASSLARRGSNEQYF
>TRBV2
CASRSGDSNQPQHF
>TRBV6-5
CASSYSMEGAWGYTF
>TRBV28
CASSLGEGTGLYF
>TRBV28
CAVGLYKTEQYF
>TRBV28
CASTPGWHGNQPQHF
>TRBV27
CASSLSTGRMNTEAFF
>TRBV19
CASSLTPSTANTGELFF